Presented here are 16 T cell receptor beta chains from one specimen sequenced in a study of blood T cell repertoires in COVID-19. TCRdb's table, derived via immunoSEQ multiplex PCR, lists solely in-frame clones and lacks some. This repertoire shows roughly 350,000 clones, more than 75% found once; its top ten account for 8% to 13%. The sequencing input was peripheral blood. These receptors originate from a woman in her twenties or thirties with COVID-19, enrolled during active disease.

The rearrangement links TRBV11-2 to TRBJ2-1; 11 positions match TRBD2. Germline trimming cut 1 base from V and 12 bases from J; bases unmatched to any gene: 5. CDR1 SGHAT and CDR2 FQNNGV come from the germline V gene. The CDR3 runs to 14 residues. The CDR3 DNA follows: TGTGCCAGCAGCTTAGTGGCTAGCGGGAGGACGCAGTTCTTC. This sequence encodes CASSLVASGRTQFF.

This clone turned up a few times. This same CDR3 is encoded by further DNA sequences in the sample. The rearrangement links TRBV4-1 to TRBJ2-7, with TRBD2 matching 8 bases. CDR3 length: 14 amino acids. With V trimmed by 4 bases and J by 3 bases, 5 bases remained unmatched. CDR1 and CDR2 (germline): MGHRA, YSYEKL. The CDR3 DNA is TGCGCCAGCAGCCCGAGCGGGAGTGGCTACGAGCAGTACTTC. Amino acids: CASSPSGSGYEQYF.

This clone was counted a single time. The chain couples TRBV27 to TRBJ2-5; the D gene is possibly TRBD2 (5 bases). V lost 3 bases, J lost 4 bases, and 15 bases lay in between. Germline V gene sequence: CDR1 MNHEY, CDR2 SMNVEV (reference sequence). The CDR3 runs 15 residues. The CDR3 DNA is TGTGCCAGCAGTTTGGCTAGTGGGAGTGTAGAGACCCAGTACTTC. Its protein product is CASSLASGSVETQYF.

The chain links TRBV4-1 to TRBJ1-2, with TRBD1 as a possible D gene (5 bases). The CDR3 is made up of 15 amino acids. V gave up 0 bases and J gave up 2 bases, with 10 bases separating them. CDR1 MGHRA and CDR2 YSYEKL come from the germline V gene. The CDR3 here is CASSQDDRRNYGYTF. CDR3 coding DNA: TGCGCCAGCAGCCAAGATGACAGAAGAAACTATGGCTACACCTTC.

The rearrangement links TRBV6-1 to TRBJ2-3, with no clear D. V shed 5 bases and J shed 2 bases, with 5 bases lying between them. This CDR3 spans 12 amino acids. Germline CDR1 reads MNHNS; CDR2 reads SASEGT. CDR3 DNA: TGTGCCAGCAGTCCCTACACAGATACGCAGTATTTT. Translating it yields CASSPYTDTQYF.

V is TRBV30 and J is TRBJ1-6, with 8 nucleotides matching TRBD1. V was clipped by 4 bases and J by 7 bases; unmatched bases: 6. Germline V gene data show CDR1 as GTSNPN and CDR2 as SVGIG (reference sequence). This CDR3 is built from 14 residues. Here the CDR3 DNA reads TGTGCCTGGAACCAGGGACAGGAAAATTCACCCCTCCACTTT. Its protein is CAWNQGQENSPLHF. The whole variable domain, remainder taken from reference TRBV30 and TRBJ1-6, is SQTIHQWPATLVQPVGSPLSLECTVEGTSNPNLYWYRQAAGRGLQLLFYSVGIGQISSEVPQNLSASRPQDRQFILSSKKLLLSDSGFYLCAWNQGQENSPLHFGNGTRLTVT.

V is TRBV29-1 and J is TRBJ2-1; TRBD2 is a possible D gene (6 bases). The V gene lost 5 bases and the J gene lost 5 bases, with 13 bases spanning the gap. CDR3 size: 13 residues. The V gene's germline CDR1 is SQVTM and CDR2 ANQGSEA. The CDR3 sequence is CSVPTGLHNEQFF. The CDR3 region has the DNA TGCAGCGTTCCTACGGGACTCCACAATGAGCAGTTCTTC.

This chain joins TRBV28 and TRBJ2-1; 7 bases match TRBD1. This CDR3 has 14 amino acids. Looked up from germline, CDR1 is MDHEN and CDR2 is SYDVKM. V lost 7 bases, J lost 4 bases, and 7 bases stayed unmatched. The CDR3 DNA reads as TGTGCCAGCAAGGGACAGTCACTTTACAATGAGCAGTTCTTC. Translating it yields CASKGQSLYNEQFF.

Concerning this clone: Other DNA sequences of this sample code for an identical CDR3. In nucleotides, the CDR3 is TGTGCCAGCAGCGTAGAGCTAGCGGGAGAGGGGGAGACCCAGTACTTC. Translating it yields CASSVELAGEGETQYF. This rearrangement joins TRBV9 to TRBJ2-5; 10 positions match TRBD2. CDR3 size: 16 residues. J lost 5 bases, V lost 0 bases, and 7 bases had no gene match. Per the germline V gene, CDR1 is SGDLS and CDR2 is YYNGEE. Full variable domain (missing parts from reference TRBV9 and TRBJ2-5): DSGVTQTPKHLITATGQRVTLRCSPRSGDLSVYWYQQSLDQGLQFLIQYYNGEERAKGNILERFSAQQFPDLHSELNLSSLELGDSALYFCASSVELAGEGETQYFGPGTRLLVL.

Note on this clone: This CDR3 is also generated by other DNA sequences in the sample. The V call is TRBV5-1, the J call TRBJ2-3, with 8 bases aligning to TRBD2. Trimming at V came to 0 bases and at J to 0 bases, leaving 3 bases not matched to a gene. From germline, CDR1 is SGHRS and CDR2 YFSETQ. The CDR3 spans 16 residues. This CDR3 is CASSLGASGSTDTQYF. The CDR3, as DNA: TGCGCCAGCAGCTTGGGGGCTAGCGGGAGCACAGATACGCAGTATTTT.

This clone has a handful of counts. The chain links TRBV6-5 to TRBJ2-3; D is perhaps TRBD1 (5 bases). CDR3 length: 14 residues. In germline, CDR1 is MNHEY, CDR2 SVGAGI. Trimming stripped 6 bases from V and 3 bases from J, with 13 bases between. The CDR3, as DNA: TGTGCCAGCAGGGGGCGGAGAAGGACAGATACGCAGTATTTT. Its protein is CASRGRRRTDTQYF.

The chain employs TRBV18 and TRBJ2-7; unclear D gene. With 3 bases removed from V and 3 bases from J, the gap between germline ends came to 12 bases. Germline lookup yields CDR1 KGHSH and CDR2 LQKENI. The CDR3 length is 14 residues. The CDR3 DNA follows: TGTGCCAGCTCACCTAGTAAAAGCCTCTACGAGCAGTACTTC. Its translation: CASSPSKSLYEQYF. The full variable domain, with the rest looked up from reference TRBV18 and TRBJ2-7, is NAGVMQNPRHLVRRRGQEARLRCSPMKGHSHVYWYRQLPEEGLKFMVYLQKENIIDESGMPKERFSAEFPKEGPSILRIQQVVRGDSAAYFCASSPSKSLYEQYFGPGTRLTVT.

The chain has TRBV7-9 and TRBJ2-1; D may be TRBD2 (5 bases). V lost 1 base and J lost 4, with 14 bases in between. The CDR3 sequence is 16 residues long. Germline-derived CDR1 and CDR2 are SEHNR and FQNEAQ (reference sequence). The CDR3 DNA is TGTGCCAGCAGCTTAGGGAGCGGAAGGACTTACAATGAGCAGTTCTTC. Its protein is CASSLGSGRTYNEQFF. The full variable domain, its missing parts supplied by reference TRBV7-9 and TRBJ2-1, is DTGVSQNPRHKITKRGQNVTFRCDPISEHNRLYWYRQTLGQGPEFLTYFQNEAQLEKSRLLSDRFSAERPKGSFSTLEIQRTEQGDSAMYLCASSLGSGRTYNEQFFGPGTRLTVL.

Worth noting for this clone: Germline and junction disagree at one end, which may indicate a read error. The rearrangement links TRBV3-1 (or the pseudogene TRBV3-2) to TRBJ1-1; 7 bases map to TRBD1. The CDR3 is 15 amino acids. In germline, CDR1 is LGHDT, CDR2 YNNKEL (reference sequence). The CDR3 protein is CASRQAGRGDTEAFF. The CDR3 DNA reads as TGTGCCAGCAGACAAGCTGGCAGGGGGGATACTGAAGCTTTCTTT.

V and J are TRBV15 and TRBJ2-7, with D perhaps TRBD2 (6 bases). The CDR3 has 15 residues. The V gene's germline CDR1 is LNHNV and CDR2 YYDKDF (reference sequence). Trimming took 0 bases from V and 2 from J, leaving 11 bases between them. Here the CDR3 DNA reads TGTGCCACCAGCAGAGATGGGGGGACGACCTACGAGCAGTACTTC. This translates into CATSRDGGTTYEQYF.

V usage is TRBV24-1 and J usage is TRBJ2-1; 10 bases align to TRBD1. J gave up 4 bases and V 3 bases, and 8 bases lay outside the gene matches. There are 17 residues in the CDR3. Looked up from germline, CDR1 is KGHDR and CDR2 is SFDVKD. The CDR3 DNA reads as TGTGCCACCAGTGATACAGACAGGGGGCATAATTACAATGAGCAGTTCTTC. Protein sequence: CATSDTDRGHNYNEQFF.